These 5 T cell receptor beta chains were all obtained from the same sample, sequenced in a study of blood T cell repertoires in COVID-19. Measured with immunoSEQ multiplex PCR; TCRdb has only the in-frame clones, and not every one. Here the sample spans under 300,000 clones, around three quarters being singletons. Sequencing was carried out using peripheral blood. All receptors come from a woman of 80 years or more with acute or convalescent COVID-19.

The chain combines TRBV6-6 with TRBJ1-1; D gene ambiguous. Trimming removed 6 bases at V and 2 bases at J, with 13 bases between. There are 14 residues in the CDR3. In germline, CDR1 is MNHNY, CDR2 SVGAGI (reference sequence). The CDR3 DNA reads TGTGCCAGCAGAAACAGCGGCCCTAACACTGAAGCTTTCTTT. Translation: CASRNSGPNTEAFF.

The chain carries TRBV10-1 and TRBJ2-5; D ambiguous. This CDR3 comprises 11 residues. Per the germline V gene, CDR1 is WNHNN and CDR2 is SYGVQD (reference sequence). V was shortened by 10 bases and J by 10 bases, with 16 bases between the two germline ends. CDR3 nucleotide sequence: TGCGCCACCCCCCGAGAAGTAGACCAGTACTTC. This sequence encodes CATPREVDQYF.

The rearrangement links TRBV7-2 to TRBJ2-3; TRBD2 agrees at 9 bases. The CDR3 is 18 amino acids. Germline V gene data show CDR1 as SGHTA and CDR2 as FQGNSA. J was trimmed by 2 bases and V by 4 bases; bases with no gene match: 13. CDR3: CASSSRHLSGGYTDTQYF. The CDR3 coding sequence is TGTGCCAGCAGCTCAAGACACCTTAGCGGGGGATACACAGATACGCAGTATTTT.

V and J are TRBV9 and TRBJ2-2, with 7 positions matching TRBD1. V shed 4 bases and J 0 bases; nucleotides not matched to a gene: 3. Germline V gene lookup returns CDR1 SGDLS and CDR2 YYNGEE. The CDR3 consists of 15 residues. CDR3 in DNA: TGTGCCAGCAGCCCGGGACAGACGAACACCGGGGAGCTGTTTTTT. Its protein is CASSPGQTNTGELFF.

The count of this clone is one. The CDR3 nucleotides read TGTGCCAGCAGTACCAGACAGGACACTGAAGCTTTCTTT. Protein: CASSTRQDTEAFF. This chain links TRBV6-5 with TRBJ1-1; D possibly corresponds to TRBD1 (6 bases). Germline V gives CDR1 MNHEY, CDR2 SVGAGI. Deletions cut 5 bases from V and 3 bases from J, with 10 bases between. The CDR3 runs 13 residues.